This TCR beta chain appears in the sequencing data of a study of blood T cell repertoires in COVID-19. The overall study: Spain, Italy and the United States supplied samples that represented acute and convalescent COVID-19.

There are a few counts of this clone. This table comes from immunoSEQ multiplex PCR, and its TCRdb copy is limited to in-frame clones, with some not included. The table has 95,000 to 150,000 clones, less than 90% seen once. Participants spanned ages about 18 to 89 years and resided in fewer than 30 US areas. Participant-given clinical history determined each cohort assignment. Recovered status in Cohort 3 required two negative PCRs, clearance, or symptom resolution. V lost 1 base and J lost 10, with 13 bases in between. This CDR3 spans 13 amino acids. Germline CDR1 and CDR2: LNHNV and YYDKDF (reference sequence).

Sequenced: PBMCs or T cells enriched from blood (not recorded which). This chain uses TRBV15 with TRBJ1-1; a possible D gene is TRBD1 (5 bases). This TCR derives from a woman aged 30 to 39 who had recovered from COVID-19. The CDR3 DNA reads as TGTGCCACCAGCAGAGGGATCAGGGTAGGAGCTTTCTTT. Translated, it gives CATSRGIRVGAFF.